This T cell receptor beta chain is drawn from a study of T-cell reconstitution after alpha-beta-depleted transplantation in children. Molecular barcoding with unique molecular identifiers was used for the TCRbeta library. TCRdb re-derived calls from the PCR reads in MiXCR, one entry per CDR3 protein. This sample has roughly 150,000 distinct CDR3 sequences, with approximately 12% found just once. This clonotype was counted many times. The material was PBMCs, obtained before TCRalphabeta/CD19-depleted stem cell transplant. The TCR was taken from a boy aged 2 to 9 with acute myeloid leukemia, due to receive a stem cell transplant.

The CDR3 region has the DNA TGTGCCAGCAGGTGGCTGACATCTGTTCTTCGCACAGATACGCAGTATTTT. Its protein product is CASRWLTSVLRTDTQYF. The V call is TRBV11-2, the J call TRBJ2-3; D not resolved. Germline V gene lookup returns CDR1 SGHAT and CDR2 FQNNGV. The CDR3 is 17 residues long. V lost 6 bases to trimming and J lost 1 base, with 20 bases between them.